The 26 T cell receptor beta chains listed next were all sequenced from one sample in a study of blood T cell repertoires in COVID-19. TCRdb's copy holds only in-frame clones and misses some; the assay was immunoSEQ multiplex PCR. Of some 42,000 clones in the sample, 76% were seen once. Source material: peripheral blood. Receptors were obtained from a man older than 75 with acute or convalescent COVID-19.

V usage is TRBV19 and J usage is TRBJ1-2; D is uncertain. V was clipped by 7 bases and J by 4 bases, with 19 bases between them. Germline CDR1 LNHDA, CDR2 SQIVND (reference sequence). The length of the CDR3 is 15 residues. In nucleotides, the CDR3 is TGTGCCAGTACCTCCCAAGGGAGGGCGACCTATGGCTACACCTTC. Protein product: CASTSQGRATYGYTF.

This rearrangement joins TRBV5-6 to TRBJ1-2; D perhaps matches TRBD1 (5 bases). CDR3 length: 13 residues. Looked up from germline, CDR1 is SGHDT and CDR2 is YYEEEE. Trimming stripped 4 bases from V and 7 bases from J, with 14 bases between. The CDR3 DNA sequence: TGTGCCAGCAGCCGACAGACCCTCGGTGGCTACACCTTC. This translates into CASSRQTLGGYTF. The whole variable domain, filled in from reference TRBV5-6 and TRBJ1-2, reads DAGVTQSPTHLIKTRGQQVTLRCSPKSGHDTVSWYQQALGQGPQFIFQYYEEEERQRGNFPDRFSGHQFPNYSSELNVNALLLGDSALYLCASSRQTLGGYTFGSGTRLTVV.

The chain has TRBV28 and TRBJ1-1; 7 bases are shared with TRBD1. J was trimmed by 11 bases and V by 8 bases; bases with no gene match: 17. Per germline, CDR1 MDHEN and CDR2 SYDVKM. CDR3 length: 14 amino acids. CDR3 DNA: TGTGCCAGCGGTATGGGCCGGGACAGAAGTTCGGCTTTCTTT. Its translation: CASGMGRDRSSAFF.

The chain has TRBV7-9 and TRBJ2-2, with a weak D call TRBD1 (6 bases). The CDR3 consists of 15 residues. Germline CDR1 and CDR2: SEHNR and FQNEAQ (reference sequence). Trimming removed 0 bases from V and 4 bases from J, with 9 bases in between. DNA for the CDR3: TGTGCCAGCAGCTTAGCTGGGACACCCACCGGGGAGCTGTTTTTT. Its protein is CASSLAGTPTGELFF.

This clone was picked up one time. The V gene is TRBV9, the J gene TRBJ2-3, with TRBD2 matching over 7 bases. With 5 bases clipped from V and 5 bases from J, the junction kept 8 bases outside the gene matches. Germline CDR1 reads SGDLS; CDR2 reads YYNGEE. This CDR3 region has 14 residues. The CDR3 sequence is CASSNGPGGDTQYF. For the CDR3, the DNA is TGTGCCAGCAGTAACGGGCCGGGGGGAGATACGCAGTATTTT.

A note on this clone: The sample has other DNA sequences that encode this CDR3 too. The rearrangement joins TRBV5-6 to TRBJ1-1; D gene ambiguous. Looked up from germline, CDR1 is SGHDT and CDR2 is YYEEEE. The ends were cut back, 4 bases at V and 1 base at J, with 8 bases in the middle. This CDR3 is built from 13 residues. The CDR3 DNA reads TGTGCCAGCAGCCGAACATCGAACACTGAAGCTTTCTTT. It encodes CASSRTSNTEAFF.

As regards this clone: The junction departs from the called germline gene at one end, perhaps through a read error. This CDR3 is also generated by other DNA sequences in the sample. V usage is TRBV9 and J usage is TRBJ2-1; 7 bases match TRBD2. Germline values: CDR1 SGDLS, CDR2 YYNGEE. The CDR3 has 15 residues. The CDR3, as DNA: TGTGCCAGCAGCTCCCGCGGGAGCTCCTACAATGAGCAATTCTTC. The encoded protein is CASSSRGSSYNEQFF.

CDR3 DNA: TGCGCCAGCAGCTTGGCAGAGCGGAGCGACTATGGCTACACCTTC. Translation: CASSLAERSDYGYTF. The V and J genes are TRBV5-1 and TRBJ1-2, with no clear D. Trimming shortened V by 0 bases and J by 3 bases, and 12 bases separated the two germline ends. The CDR3 covers 15 residues. CDR1 and CDR2 (germline): SGHRS, YFSETQ.

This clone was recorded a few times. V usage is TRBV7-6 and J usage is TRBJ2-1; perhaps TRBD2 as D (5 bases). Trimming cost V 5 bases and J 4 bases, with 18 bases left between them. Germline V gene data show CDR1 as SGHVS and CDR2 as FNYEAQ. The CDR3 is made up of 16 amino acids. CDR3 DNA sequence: TGTGCCAGCAGCCCCATAGAGGGCGGGCAATACAATGAGCAGTTCTTC. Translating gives CASSPIEGGQYNEQFF.

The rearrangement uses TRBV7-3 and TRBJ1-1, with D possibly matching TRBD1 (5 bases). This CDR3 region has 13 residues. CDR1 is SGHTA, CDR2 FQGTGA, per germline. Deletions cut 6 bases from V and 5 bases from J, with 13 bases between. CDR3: CASSLQGHTEAFF. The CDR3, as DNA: TGTGCCAGCAGTCTGCAGGGTCATACTGAAGCTTTCTTT. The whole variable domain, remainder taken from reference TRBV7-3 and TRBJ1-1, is GAGVSQTPSNKVTEKGKYVELRCDPISGHTALYWYRQSLGQGPEFLIYFQGTGAADDSGLPNDRFFAVRPEGSVSTLKIQRTERGDSAVYLCASSLQGHTEAFFGQGTRLTVV.

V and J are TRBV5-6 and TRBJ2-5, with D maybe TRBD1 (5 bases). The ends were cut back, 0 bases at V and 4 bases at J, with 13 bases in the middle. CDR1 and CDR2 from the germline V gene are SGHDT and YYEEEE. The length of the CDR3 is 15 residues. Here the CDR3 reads CASSLAFQGRETQYF. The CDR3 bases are TGTGCCAGCAGCTTGGCCTTCCAGGGTCGAGAGACCCAGTACTTC.

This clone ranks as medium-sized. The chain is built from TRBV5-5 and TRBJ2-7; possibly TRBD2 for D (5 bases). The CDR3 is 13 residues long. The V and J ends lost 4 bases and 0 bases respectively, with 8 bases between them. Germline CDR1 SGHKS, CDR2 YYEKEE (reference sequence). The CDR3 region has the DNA TGTGCCAGCAGCATCCGGGACTCCTACGAGCAGTACTTC. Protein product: CASSIRDSYEQYF.

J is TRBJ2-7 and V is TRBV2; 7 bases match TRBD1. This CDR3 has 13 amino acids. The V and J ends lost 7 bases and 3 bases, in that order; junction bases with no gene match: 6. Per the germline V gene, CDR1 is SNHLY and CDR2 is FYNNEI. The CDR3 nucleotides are TGTGCCAGCATGACAGGGCTATACTACGAGCAGTACTTC. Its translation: CASMTGLYYEQYF.

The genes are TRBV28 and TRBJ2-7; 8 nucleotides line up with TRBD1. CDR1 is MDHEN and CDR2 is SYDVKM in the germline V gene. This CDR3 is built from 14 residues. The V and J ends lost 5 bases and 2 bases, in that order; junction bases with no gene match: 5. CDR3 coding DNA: TGTGCCAGCAGTACCGGGACAGGTGCCTACGAGCAGTACTTC. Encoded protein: CASSTGTGAYEQYF.

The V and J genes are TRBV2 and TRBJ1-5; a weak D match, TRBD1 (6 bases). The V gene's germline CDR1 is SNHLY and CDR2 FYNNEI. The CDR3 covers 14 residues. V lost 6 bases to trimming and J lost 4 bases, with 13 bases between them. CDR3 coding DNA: TGTGCCAGCAGGGGCAATACAGGGAATCAGCCCCAGCATTTT. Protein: CASRGNTGNQPQHF.

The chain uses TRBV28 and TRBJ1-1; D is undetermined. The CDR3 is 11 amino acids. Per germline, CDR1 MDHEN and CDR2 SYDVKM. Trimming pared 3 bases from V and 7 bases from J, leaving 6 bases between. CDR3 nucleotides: TGTGCCAGCAGTTTTGCCAGTGAAGCTTTCTTT. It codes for CASSFASEAFF.

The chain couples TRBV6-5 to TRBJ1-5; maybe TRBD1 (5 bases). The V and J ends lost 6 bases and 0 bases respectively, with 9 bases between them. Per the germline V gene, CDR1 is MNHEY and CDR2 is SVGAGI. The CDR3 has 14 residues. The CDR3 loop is CASRIDSSNQPQHF. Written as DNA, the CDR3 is TGTGCCAGCAGGATAGACAGTAGCAATCAGCCCCAGCATTTT.

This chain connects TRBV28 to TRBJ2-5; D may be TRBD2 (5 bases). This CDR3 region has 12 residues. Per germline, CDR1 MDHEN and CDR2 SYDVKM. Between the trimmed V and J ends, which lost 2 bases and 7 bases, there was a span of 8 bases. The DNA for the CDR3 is TGTGCCAGCAGTTTAGTCGCGGGGACCCAGTACTTC. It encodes CASSLVAGTQYF. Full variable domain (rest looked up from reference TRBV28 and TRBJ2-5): DVKVTQSSRYLVKRTGEKVFLECVQDMDHENMFWYRQDPGLGLRLIYFSYDVKMKEKGDIPEGYSVSREKKERFSLILESASTNQTSMYLCASSLVAGTQYFGPGTRLLVL.

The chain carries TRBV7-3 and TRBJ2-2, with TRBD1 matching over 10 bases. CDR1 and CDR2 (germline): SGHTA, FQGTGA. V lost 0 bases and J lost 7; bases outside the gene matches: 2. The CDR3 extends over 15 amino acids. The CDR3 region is CASSLTGTGDGELFF. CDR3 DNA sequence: TGTGCCAGCAGCTTAACCGGGACAGGGGACGGGGAGCTGTTTTTT.

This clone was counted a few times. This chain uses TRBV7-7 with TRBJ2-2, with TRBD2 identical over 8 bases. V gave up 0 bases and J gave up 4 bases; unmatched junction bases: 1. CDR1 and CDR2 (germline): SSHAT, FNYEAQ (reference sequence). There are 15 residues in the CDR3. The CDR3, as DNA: TGTGCCAGCAGCTTAGCCCGGGGGGGCACCGGGGAGCTGTTTTTT. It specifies CASSLARGGTGELFF.

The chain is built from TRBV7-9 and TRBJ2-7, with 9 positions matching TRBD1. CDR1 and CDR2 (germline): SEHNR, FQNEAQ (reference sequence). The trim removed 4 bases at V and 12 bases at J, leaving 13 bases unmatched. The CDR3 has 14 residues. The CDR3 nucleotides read TGTGCCAGCAGCTCACGCTCCGGGACAGGGAGTACGTACTTC. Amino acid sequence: CASSSRSGTGSTYF. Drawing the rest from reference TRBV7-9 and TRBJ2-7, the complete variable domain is DTGVSQNPRHKITKRGQNVTFRCDPISEHNRLYWYRQTLGQGPEFLTYFQNEAQLEKSRLLSDRFSAERPKGSFSTLEIQRTEQGDSAMYLCASSSRSGTGSTYFGPGTRLTVT.

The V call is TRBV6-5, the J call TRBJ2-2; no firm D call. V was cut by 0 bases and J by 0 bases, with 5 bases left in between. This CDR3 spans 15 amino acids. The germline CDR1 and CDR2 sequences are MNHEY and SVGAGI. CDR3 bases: TGTGCCAGCAGTTACTCTCCAGCGAACACCGGGGAGCTGTTTTTT. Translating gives CASSYSPANTGELFF.

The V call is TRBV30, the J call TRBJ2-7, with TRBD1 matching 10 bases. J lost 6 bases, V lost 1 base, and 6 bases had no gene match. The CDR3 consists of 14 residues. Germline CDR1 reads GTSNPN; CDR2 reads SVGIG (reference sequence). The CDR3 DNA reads TGTGCCTGGAGTGGGTGGGACAGGGGTGGCGAGCAGTACTTC. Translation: CAWSGWDRGGEQYF.

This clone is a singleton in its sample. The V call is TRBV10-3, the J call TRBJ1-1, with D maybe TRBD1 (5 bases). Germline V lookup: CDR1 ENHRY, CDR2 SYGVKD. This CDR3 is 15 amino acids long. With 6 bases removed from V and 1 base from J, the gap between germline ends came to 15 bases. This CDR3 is CAIRNPNTGNTEAFF. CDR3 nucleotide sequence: TGTGCCATCAGGAACCCCAATACAGGGAACACTGAAGCTTTCTTT.

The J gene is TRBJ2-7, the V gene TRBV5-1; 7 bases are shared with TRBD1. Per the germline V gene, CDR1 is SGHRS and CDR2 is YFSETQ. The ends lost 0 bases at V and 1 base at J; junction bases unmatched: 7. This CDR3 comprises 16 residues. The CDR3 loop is CASSLGSGTESYEQYF. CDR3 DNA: TGCGCCAGCAGCTTGGGGTCGGGGACAGAATCCTACGAGCAGTACTTC. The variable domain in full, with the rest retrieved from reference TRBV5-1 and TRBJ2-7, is KAGVTQTPRYLIKTRGQQVTLSCSPISGHRSVSWYQQTPGQGLQFLFEYFSETQRNKGNFPGRFSGRQFSNSRSEMNVSTLELGDSALYLCASSLGSGTESYEQYFGPGTRLTVT.

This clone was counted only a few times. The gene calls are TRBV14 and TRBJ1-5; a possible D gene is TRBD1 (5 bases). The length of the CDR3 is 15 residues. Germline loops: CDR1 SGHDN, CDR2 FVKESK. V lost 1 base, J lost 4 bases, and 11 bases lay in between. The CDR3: CASSQGGERNQPQHF. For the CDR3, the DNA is TGTGCCAGCAGCCAAGGGGGGGAGCGAAATCAGCCCCAGCATTTT.